This TCR beta chain was sequenced for a study of OX40 agonist ivuxolimab in advanced cancers. Looking at the study overall: The mean age was about 61 years, ranging from 23 to 79, with 65% to 85% of participants male. The eligibility criteria allowed prior anti-PD-1, anti-PD-L1 or anti-CTLA-4 therapy, and around 40% had some.

General study results and limits: More expanded clones were found, on average, in CD8+ than in CD4+ T cells.

This clone was counted a single time. No antigen is known for it. This table comes from immunoSEQ multiplex PCR, and its TCRdb copy is limited to in-frame clones, with some not included. Of about 46,000 clones detected, 88% appear once; the ten largest clones hold roughly 56%. J lost 1 base, V lost 6 bases, and 6 bases had no gene match. Germline-derived CDR1 and CDR2 are MNHEY and SVGAGI. The CDR3 runs to 15 residues. This sequence joins TRBV6-5 and TRBJ1-2; 9 nucleotides match TRBD1. Source: CD4+ or CD8+ T cells sorted from blood, taken in a trial of the OX40 agonist ivuxolimab. This receptor was taken from an adult with an advanced solid tumor such as melanoma, head and neck, liver or kidney cancer. DNA for the CDR3: TGTGCCAGCAGAGGGACAGGGTGGAGTAACTATGGCTACACCTTC. Amino acid sequence: CASRGTGWSNYGYTF.